This T cell receptor (beta chain) comes out of a study of OX40 agonist ivuxolimab in advanced cancers. Study-level information: From about 20 to 80 years was the age range, with a mean of around 54 years, and over 80% were male.

The table came from immunoSEQ multiplex PCR; TCRdb's copy has only in-frame clones and leaves some out. The data contain tens of thousands of clones, about 83% of them singletons. Blood was sampled at baseline, cycle 4 day 1, and cycle 7 day 1. Regarding this clone: Its antigen is not known.

The germline V gene encodes CDR1 SNHLY and CDR2 FYNNEI. The CDR3 runs to 18 residues. Whole-study findings and limits: Both blood CD4+ and CD8+ T cells showed clonal growth by week 6 at 0.1 to 3.0 mg/kg.

The sample consisted of CD4+ or CD8+ T cells sorted from blood, taken in a trial of the OX40 agonist ivuxolimab. This chain joins TRBV2 and TRBJ2-5, with 12 bases identical to TRBD2. Near its end, the DNA agrees better with TRBJ2-7, so the J call may be wrong. The sequence was collected from an adult with an advanced solid tumor such as melanoma, head and neck, liver or kidney cancer. In nucleotides, the CDR3 is TGTGCCAGCAGACAGCCGGAGAGGCTAGCGGGAGGGGAGAACGAGCAGTACTTC. It translates to CASRQPERLAGGENEQYF.